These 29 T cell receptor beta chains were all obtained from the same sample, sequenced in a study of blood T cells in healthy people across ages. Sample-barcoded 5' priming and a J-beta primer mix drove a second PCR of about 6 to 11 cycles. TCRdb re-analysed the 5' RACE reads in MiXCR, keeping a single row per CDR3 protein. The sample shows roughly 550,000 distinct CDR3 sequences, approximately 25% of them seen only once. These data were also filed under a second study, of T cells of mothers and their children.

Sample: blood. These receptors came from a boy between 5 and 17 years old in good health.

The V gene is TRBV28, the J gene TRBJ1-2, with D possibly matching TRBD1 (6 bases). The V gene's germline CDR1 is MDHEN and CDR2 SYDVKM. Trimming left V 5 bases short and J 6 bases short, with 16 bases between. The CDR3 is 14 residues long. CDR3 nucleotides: TGTGCCAGCAGTCCCATTGGGACACGAGATGGCTACACCTTC. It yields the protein CASSPIGTRDGYTF.

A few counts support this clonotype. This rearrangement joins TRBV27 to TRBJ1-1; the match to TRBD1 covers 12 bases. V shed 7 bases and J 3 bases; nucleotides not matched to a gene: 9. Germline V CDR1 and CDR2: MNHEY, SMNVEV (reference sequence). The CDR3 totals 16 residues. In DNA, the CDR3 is TGTGCCAGCAACGGGACAGGGGGCTTTTATGACACTGAAGCTTTCTTT. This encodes CASNGTGGFYDTEAFF.

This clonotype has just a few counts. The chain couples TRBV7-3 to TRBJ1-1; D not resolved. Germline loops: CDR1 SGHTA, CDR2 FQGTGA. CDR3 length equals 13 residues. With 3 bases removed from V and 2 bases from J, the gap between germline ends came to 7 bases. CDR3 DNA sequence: TGTGCCAGCAGCTTTTCTATAAACACTGAAGCTTTCTTT. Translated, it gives CASSFSINTEAFF.

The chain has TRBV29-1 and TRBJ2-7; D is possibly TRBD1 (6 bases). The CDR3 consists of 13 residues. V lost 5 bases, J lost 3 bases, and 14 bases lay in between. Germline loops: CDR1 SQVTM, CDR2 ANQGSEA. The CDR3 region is CSVQNREFYEQYF. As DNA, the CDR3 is TGCAGCGTTCAGAACAGGGAATTCTACGAGCAGTACTTC.

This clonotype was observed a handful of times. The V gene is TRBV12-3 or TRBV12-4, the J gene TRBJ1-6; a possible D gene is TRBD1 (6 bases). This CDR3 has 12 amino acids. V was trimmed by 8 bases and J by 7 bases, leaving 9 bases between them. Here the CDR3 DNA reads TGTGCCAGCTCCGGACAGAATTCACCCCTCCACTTT. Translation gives CASSGQNSPLHF.

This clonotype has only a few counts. The CDR3 DNA is TGTGCCACCAGCAGAGATAGGTCAGGAAAATACAATGAGCAGTTCTTC. This gives the protein CATSRDRSGKYNEQFF. This rearrangement joins TRBV15 to TRBJ2-1; D is unclear. The CDR3 consists of 16 residues. The germline CDR1 and CDR2 sequences are LNHNV and YYDKDF (reference sequence). V lost 0 bases and J lost 4, with 13 bases in between.

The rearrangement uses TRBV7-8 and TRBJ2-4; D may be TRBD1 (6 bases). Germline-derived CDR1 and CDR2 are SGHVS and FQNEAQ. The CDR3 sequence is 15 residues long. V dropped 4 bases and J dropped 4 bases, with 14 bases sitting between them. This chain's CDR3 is CASSSLGHPKNIQYF. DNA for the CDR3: TGTGCCAGCAGCTCCCTGGGACACCCTAAAAACATTCAGTACTTC.

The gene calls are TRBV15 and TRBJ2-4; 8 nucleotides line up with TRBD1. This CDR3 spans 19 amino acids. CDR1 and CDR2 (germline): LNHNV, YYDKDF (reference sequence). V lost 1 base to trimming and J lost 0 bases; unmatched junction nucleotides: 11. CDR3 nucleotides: TGTGCCACCAGCAGAGTACGACAGGGGCGGACGTTAGCCAAAAACATTCAGTACTTC. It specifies CATSRVRQGRTLAKNIQYF.

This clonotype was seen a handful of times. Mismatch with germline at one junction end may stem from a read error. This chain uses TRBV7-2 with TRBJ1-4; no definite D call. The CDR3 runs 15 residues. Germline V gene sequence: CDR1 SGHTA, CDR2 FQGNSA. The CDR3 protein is CVSSPHGVFGEKLFF. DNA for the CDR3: TGTGTCAGCAGCCCCCATGGGGTTTTCGGGGAAAAACTGTTTTTT.

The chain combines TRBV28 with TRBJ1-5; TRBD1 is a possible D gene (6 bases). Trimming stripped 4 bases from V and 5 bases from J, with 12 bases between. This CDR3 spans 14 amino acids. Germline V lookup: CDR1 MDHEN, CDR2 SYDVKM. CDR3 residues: CASSSGTPYQPQHF. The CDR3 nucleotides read TGTGCCAGCAGTTCCGGGACACCTTATCAGCCCCAGCATTTT.

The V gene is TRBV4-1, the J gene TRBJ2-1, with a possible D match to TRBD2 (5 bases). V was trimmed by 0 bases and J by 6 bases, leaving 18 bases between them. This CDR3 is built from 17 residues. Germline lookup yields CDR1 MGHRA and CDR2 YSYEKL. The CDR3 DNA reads TGCGCCAGCAGCCAAGAAGGATGGCGGGTCCTCGGCAATGAGCAGTTCTTC. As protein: CASSQEGWRVLGNEQFF.

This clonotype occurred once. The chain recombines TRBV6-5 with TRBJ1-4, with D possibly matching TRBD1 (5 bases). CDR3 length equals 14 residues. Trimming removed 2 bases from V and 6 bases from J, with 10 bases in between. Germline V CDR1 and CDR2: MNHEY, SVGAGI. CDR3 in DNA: TGTGCCAGCAGTTACAACCGAGGGGATGAAAAACTGTTTTTT. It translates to CASSYNRGDEKLFF.

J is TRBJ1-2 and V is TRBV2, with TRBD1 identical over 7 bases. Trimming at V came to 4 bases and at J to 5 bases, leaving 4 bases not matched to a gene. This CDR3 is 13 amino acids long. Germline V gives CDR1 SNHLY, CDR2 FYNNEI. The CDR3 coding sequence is TGTGCCAGCAGTGGACAGGGTGTTTATGGCTACACCTTC. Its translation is CASSGQGVYGYTF.

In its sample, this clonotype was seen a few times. Written as DNA, the CDR3 is TGCAGTGCTGTCTCTACATTGGGCTACGAGCAGTACTTC. Its translation: CSAVSTLGYEQYF. The gene calls are TRBV20-1 and TRBJ2-7, with D unresolved. The CDR3 is 13 amino acids. With 5 bases removed from V and 3 bases from J, the gap between germline ends came to 14 bases. CDR1 is DFQATT and CDR2 is SNEGSKA in the germline V gene (reference sequence).

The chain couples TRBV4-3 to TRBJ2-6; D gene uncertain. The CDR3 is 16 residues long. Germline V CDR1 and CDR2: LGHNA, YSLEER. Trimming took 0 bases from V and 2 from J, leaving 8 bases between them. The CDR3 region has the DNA TGCGCCAGCAGCCAAGAAAAGGTCGCTGGGGCCAACGTCCTGACTTTC. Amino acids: CASSQEKVAGANVLTF.

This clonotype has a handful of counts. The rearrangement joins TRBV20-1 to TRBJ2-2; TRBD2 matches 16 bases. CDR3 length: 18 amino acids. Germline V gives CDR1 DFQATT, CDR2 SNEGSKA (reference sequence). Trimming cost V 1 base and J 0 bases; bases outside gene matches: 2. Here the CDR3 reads CSARVGTSGGANTGELFF. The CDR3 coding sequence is TGCAGTGCTAGAGTTGGGACTAGCGGGGGGGCGAACACCGGGGAGCTGTTTTTT.

The CDR3 DNA is TGCAGTGCTAGGACTCGACAGGGTCCTTTTTACTATGGCTACACCTTC. Translating it yields CSARTRQGPFYYGYTF. V gene TRBV20-1 combines with J gene TRBJ1-2; the match to TRBD1 covers 7 bases. CDR3 length: 16 residues. The V gene end was trimmed by 3 bases and the J gene end by 3 bases; junction bases not matched to a gene: 13. Germline lookup yields CDR1 DFQATT and CDR2 SNEGSKA (reference sequence).

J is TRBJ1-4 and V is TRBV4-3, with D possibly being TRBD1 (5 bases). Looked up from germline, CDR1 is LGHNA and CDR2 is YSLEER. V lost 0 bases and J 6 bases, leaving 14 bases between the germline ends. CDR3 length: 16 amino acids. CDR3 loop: CASSQDGGVLDEKLFF. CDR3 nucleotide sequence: TGCGCCAGCAGCCAAGATGGGGGGGTCCTTGATGAAAAACTGTTTTTT.

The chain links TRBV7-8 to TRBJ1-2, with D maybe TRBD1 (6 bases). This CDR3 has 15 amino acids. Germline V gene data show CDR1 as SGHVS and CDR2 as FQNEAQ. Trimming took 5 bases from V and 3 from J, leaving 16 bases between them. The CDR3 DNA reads TGTGCCAGCAGCAAATCGGACAGACAAGACTATGGCTACACCTTC. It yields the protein CASSKSDRQDYGYTF. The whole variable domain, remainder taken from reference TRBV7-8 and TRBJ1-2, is GAGVSQSPRYKVAKRGQDVALRCDPISGHVSLFWYQQALGQGPEFLTYFQNEAQLDKSGLPSDRFFAERPEGSVSTLKIQRTQQEDSAVYLCASSKSDRQDYGYTFGSGTRLTVV.

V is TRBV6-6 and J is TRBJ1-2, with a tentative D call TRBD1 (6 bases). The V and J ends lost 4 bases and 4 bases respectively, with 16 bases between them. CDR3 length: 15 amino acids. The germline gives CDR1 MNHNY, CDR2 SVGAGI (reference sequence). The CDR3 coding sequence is TGTGCCAGCAGTTCGGGACAAGATTCTGCCTATGGCTACACCTTC. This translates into CASSSGQDSAYGYTF.

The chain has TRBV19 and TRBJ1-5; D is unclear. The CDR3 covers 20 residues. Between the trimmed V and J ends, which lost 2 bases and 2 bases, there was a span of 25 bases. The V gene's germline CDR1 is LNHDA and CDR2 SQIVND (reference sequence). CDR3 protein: CASSIMRWIRSGSGNQPQHF. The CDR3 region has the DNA TGTGCCAGTAGTATAATGCGTTGGATCAGGAGTGGTTCGGGCAATCAGCCCCAGCATTTT.

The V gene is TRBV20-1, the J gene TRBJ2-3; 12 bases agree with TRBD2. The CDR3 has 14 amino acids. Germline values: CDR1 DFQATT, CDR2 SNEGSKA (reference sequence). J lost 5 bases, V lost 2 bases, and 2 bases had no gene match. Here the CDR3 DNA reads TGCAGTGCTAGACAGACTAGCGGGAGAGATACGCAGTATTTT. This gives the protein CSARQTSGRDTQYF.

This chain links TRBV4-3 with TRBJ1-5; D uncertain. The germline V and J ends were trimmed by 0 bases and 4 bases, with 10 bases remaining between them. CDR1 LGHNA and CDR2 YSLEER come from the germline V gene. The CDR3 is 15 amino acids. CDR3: CASSQDRLENQPQHF. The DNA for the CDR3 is TGCGCCAGCAGCCAAGACAGGCTAGAAAATCAGCCCCAGCATTTT.

CDR3 protein: CSASHQGVYGYTF. The DNA of the CDR3 is TGCAGTGCGTCACACCAGGGGGTCTATGGCTACACCTTC. The chain recombines TRBV20-1 with TRBJ1-2, with 7 bases lining up with TRBD1. This CDR3 spans 13 amino acids. V lost 6 bases and J lost 4; bases outside the gene matches: 8. Germline lookup yields CDR1 DFQATT and CDR2 SNEGSKA (reference sequence).

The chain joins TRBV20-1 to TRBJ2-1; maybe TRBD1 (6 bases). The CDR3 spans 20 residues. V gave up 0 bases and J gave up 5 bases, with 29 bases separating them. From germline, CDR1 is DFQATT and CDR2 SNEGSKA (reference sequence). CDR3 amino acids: CSARDWAAPSTRGYDNEQFF. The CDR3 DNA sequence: TGCAGTGCTAGAGATTGGGCAGCTCCCTCTACAAGGGGGTACGACAATGAGCAGTTCTTC.

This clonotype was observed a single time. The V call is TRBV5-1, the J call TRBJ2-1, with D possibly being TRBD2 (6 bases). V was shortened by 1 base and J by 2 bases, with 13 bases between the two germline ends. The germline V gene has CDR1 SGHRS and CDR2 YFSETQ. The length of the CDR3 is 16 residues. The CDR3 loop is CASSLHGTGPYNEQFF. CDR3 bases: TGCGCCAGCAGCTTGCATGGGACTGGTCCCTACAATGAGCAGTTCTTC.

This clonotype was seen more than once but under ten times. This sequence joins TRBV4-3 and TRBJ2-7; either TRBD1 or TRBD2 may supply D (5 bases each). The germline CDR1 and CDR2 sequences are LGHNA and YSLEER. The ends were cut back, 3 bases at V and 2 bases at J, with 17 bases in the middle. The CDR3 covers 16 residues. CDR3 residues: CASSQGARAPAYEQYF. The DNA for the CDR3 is TGCGCCAGCAGCCAGGGAGCCAGGGCGCCGGCCTACGAGCAGTACTTC.

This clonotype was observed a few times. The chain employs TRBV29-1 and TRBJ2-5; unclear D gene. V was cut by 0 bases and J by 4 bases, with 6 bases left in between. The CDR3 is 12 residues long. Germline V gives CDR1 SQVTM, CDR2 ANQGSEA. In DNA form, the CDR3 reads TGCAGCGTTGAAGATTCGTTAGAGACCCAGTACTTC. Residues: CSVEDSLETQYF.

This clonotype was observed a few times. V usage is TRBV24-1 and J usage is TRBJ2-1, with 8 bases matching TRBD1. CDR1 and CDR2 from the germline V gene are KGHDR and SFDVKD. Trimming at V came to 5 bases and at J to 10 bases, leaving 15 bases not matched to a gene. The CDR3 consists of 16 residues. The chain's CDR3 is CATSANTGGWTWEQFF. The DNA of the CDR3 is TGTGCCACCAGTGCCAACACAGGGGGTTGGACGTGGGAGCAGTTCTTC.